The rows below give T cell receptor beta chains drawn from one sample of a study of liver allograft versus peripheral blood T cells. MiXCR, run by TCRdb on the reads, gives a single entry per CDR3 protein. The sample has about 4,000 distinct CDR3 sequences; about 15% are singletons. The origin of the receptors is a human patient who had a liver transplant. Some T cells may be graft donor cells. Each CDR3 is given with its conserved first and last residue.

v_gene | CDR3aa
TRBV7-9 | CASSLVIGGAREQYF
TRBV20-1 | CSDTGLGNNEQFF
TRBV2 | CASSFTPGGIEKLFF
TRBV5-6 | CASGTGIGAFF
TRBV6-6 | CASSPRTGRNTIYF
TRBV19 | CASSRQGLNTEAFF
TRBV18 | CASSPRTSANTEAFF
TRBV28 | CASSSLTGARNTEAFF
TRBV19 | CASSHTGTASYEQYF
TRBV5-6 | CASSLVGPFQETQYF
TRBV5-5 | CASSLGQTLTYEQYF
TRBV20-1 | CSAFPPRGGFNEQFF
TRBV30 | CAGRTGFPPAYEQYF
TRBV9 | CASSVEGGFSGYTF
TRBV9 | CASTTQTGGIGYTF
TRBV27 | CASSKRGGEKLFF
TRBV7-3 | CASRTGDRWAF
TRBV6-5 | CASSTYRRGRDREETQYF
TRBV6-2/TRBV6-3 | CASTGTDHQPQHF
TRBV5-5 | CASSLFPGGQETQYF
TRBV20-1 | CSARTGGLRELFF
TRBV20-1 | CSASRDRGNQPQHF
TRBV28 | CASRGTTGGQNEKLFF
TRBV10-3 | CAISGEDFGNTEAFF
TRBV7-9 | CASSLVGLTEAFF